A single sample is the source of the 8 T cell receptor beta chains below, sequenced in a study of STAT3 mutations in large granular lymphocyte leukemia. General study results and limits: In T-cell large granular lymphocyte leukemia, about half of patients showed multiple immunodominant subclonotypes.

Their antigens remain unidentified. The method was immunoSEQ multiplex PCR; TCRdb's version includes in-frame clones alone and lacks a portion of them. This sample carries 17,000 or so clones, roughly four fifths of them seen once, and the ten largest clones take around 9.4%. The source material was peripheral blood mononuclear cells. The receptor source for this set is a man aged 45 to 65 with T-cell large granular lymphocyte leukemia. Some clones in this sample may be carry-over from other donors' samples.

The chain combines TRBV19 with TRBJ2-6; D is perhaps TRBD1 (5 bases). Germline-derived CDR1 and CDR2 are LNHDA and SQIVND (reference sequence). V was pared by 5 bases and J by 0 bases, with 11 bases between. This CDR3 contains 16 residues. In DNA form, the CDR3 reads TGTGCCAGTAGTGCCACAGGCCACTCTGGGGCCAACGTCCTGACTTTC. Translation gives CASSATGHSGANVLTF.

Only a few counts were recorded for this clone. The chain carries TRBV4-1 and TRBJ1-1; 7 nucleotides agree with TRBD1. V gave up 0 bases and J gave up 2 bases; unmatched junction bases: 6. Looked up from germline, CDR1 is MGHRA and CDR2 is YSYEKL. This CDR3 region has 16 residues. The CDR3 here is CASSQDRGQDNTEAFF. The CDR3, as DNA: TGCGCCAGCAGCCAAGACCGCGGACAGGATAACACTGAAGCTTTCTTT.

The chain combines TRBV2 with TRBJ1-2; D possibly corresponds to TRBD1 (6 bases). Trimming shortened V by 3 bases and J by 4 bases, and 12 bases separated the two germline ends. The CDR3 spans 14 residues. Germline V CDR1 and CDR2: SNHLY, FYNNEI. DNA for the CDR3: TGTGCCAGCAGTGATTGGGGGCGCGGCTATGGCTACACCTTC. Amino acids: CASSDWGRGYGYTF.

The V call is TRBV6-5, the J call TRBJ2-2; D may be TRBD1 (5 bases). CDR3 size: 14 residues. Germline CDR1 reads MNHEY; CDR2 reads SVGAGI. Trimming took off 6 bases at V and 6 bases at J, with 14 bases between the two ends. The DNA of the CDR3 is TGTGCCAGCAGACCTCTGGGGCCGGCCGGGGAGCTGTTTTTT. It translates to CASRPLGPAGELFF.

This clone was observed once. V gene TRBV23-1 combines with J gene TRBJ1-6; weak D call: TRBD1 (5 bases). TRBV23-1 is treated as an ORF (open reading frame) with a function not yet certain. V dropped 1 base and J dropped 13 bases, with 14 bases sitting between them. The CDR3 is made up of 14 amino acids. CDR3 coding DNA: TGCGCCAGCAGTCAATTTGCCGGGGGGAAGCCCCTCCACTTT. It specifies CASSQFAGGKPLHF.

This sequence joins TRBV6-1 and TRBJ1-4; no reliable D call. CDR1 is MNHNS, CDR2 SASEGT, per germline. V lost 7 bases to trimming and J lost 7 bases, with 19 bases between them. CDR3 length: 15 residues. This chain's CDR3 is CASTLERARSEKLFF. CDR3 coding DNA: TGTGCCAGCACCCTAGAGAGGGCGCGGAGTGAAAAACTGTTTTTT.

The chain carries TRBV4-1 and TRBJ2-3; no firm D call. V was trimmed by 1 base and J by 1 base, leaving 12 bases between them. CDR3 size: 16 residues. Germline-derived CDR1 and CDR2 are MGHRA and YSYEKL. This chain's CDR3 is CASSQAFKGRTDTQYF. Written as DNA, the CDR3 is TGCGCCAGCAGCCAAGCGTTCAAGGGCCGCACAGATACGCAGTATTTT.

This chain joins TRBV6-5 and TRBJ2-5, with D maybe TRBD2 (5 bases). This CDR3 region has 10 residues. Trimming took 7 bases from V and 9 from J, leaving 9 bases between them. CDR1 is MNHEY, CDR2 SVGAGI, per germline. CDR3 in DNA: TGTGCCAGCAAGGGAGAATCCCAGTACTTC. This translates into CASKGESQYF.